Listed below are T cell receptor beta chains from one sample, sequenced in a study of shared clonotypes between healthy human individuals. TCRdb keeps only in-frame clones here, not all; method: immunoSEQ multiplex PCR. The sample has 90,000 to 120,000 clones; roughly 66% are singletons. The sequenced sample consisted of memory CD8+ T cells sorted from blood. The receptors were gathered from a woman in her 30s in good health. Each CDR3 is given with its conserved first and last residue. The D gene is left open where the match is weak. Where a row states a size, it is once, few, many or the class of an expanded clone; other rows omit it.

TRBV5-1	NA	TRBJ1-1	TRBD1	CASSFTGGENTEAFF	TGCGCCAGCAGCTTTACAGGGGGTGAGAACACTGAAGCTTTCTTT
TRBV2	NA	TRBJ2-7	TRBD2	CASSGTSESEQYF	TGTGCCAGCAGCGGGACTAGCGAATCCGAGCAGTACTTC
TRBV6-4	few	TRBJ1-6	NA	CASSDSEGSGSPLHF	TGTGCCAGCAGTGACTCAGAGGGGTCCGGTTCACCCCTCCACTTT
TRBV7-9	NA	TRBJ2-7	TRBD2	CASSLGVGRLAETYEQYF	TGTGCCAGCAGCCTCGGGGTAGGGAGGCTAGCGGAGACCTACGAGCAGTACTTC
TRBV28	NA	TRBJ2-3	NA	CASSRPGGYTDTQYF	TGTGCCAGCAGCCGACCCGGCGGTTACACAGATACGCAGTATTTT
TRBV7-9	NA	TRBJ2-1	TRBD2	CASSPTSGEYNEQFF	TGTGCCAGCAGCCCCACTAGCGGAGAATACAATGAGCAGTTCTTC
TRBV10-1	NA	TRBJ2-1	NA	CASSEWRDLYNEQFF	TGCGCCAGCAGTGAGTGGCGGGACCTCTACAATGAGCAGTTCTTC
TRBV5-1	NA	TRBJ1-2	NA	CASSLFGAYYGYTF	TGCGCCAGCAGCTTGTTTGGGGCGTACTATGGCTACACCTTC
TRBV23-1	NA	TRBJ2-1	TRBD2	CASSQSELAGAHNEQFF	TGCGCCAGCAGTCAATCTGAGCTAGCGGGAGCCCACAATGAGCAGTTCTTC
TRBV6-1	NA	TRBJ2-3	NA	CASSEASGHTDTQYF	TGTGCCAGCAGTGAAGCTAGCGGCCACACAGATACGCAGTATTTT
TRBV7-8	NA	TRBJ2-2	NA	CASSSSVNTGELFF	TGTGCCAGCAGCAGTAGCGTGAACACCGGGGAGCTGTTTTTT
TRBV4-2	NA	TRBJ2-5	NA	CASSQSRETQYF	TGTGCCAGCAGCCAAAGCAGAGAGACCCAGTACTTC
TRBV27	NA	TRBJ1-5	NA	CASSSQMALYSGPQHF	TGTGCCAGCAGTTCCCAAATGGCACTTTATTCGGGGCCCCAGCATTTT
TRBV27	NA	TRBJ2-7	NA	CASSLNWDRSYEQYF	TGTGCCAGCAGTTTAAACTGGGACCGCTCCTACGAGCAGTACTTC
TRBV5-5	once	TRBJ2-7	NA	CASSLDWGTYEQYF	TGTGCCAGCAGCTTGGATTGGGGGACCTACGAGCAGTACTTC
TRBV7-2	many	TRBJ1-5	TRBD1	CASSSTGSGNQPQHF	TGTGCCAGCAGCTCGACAGGGTCAGGCAATCAGCCCCAGCATTTT
TRBV11-2	NA	TRBJ2-6	NA	CASSLDRGIGANVLTF	TGTGCCAGCAGCTTAGATCGGGGGATCGGGGCCAACGTCCTGACTTTC
TRBV7-2	NA	TRBJ1-2	NA	CASSLARDGYTF	TGTGCCAGCAGCTTAGCGAGGGATGGCTACACCTTC
TRBV7-3	NA	TRBJ2-1	TRBD2	CASSLTPSGSSYNEQFF	TGTGCCAGCAGCTTAACACCTAGCGGGAGCTCCTACAATGAGCAGTTCTTC
TRBV7-9	NA	TRBJ2-7	NA	CASSLAPGPWDEQYF	TGTGCCAGCAGCTTAGCGCCCGGTCCGTGGGACGAGCAGTACTTC
TRBV6-4	NA	TRBJ2-1	TRBD2	CASRKLAGAHNEQFF	TGTGCCAGCAGGAAACTAGCGGGAGCTCACAATGAGCAGTTCTTC
TRBV9	NA	TRBJ2-1	TRBD2	CASRSPHGGSSYNEQFF	TGTGCCAGCAGGTCTCCCCACGGGGGGAGCTCTTACAATGAGCAGTTCTTC
TRBV7-9	NA	TRBJ2-1	TRBD1	CASSFRDRETDEQFF	TGTGCCAGCAGCTTCCGGGACAGGGAGACGGATGAGCAGTTCTTC
TRBV9	NA	TRBJ2-2	NA	CASSARASGGGTGELFF	TGTGCCAGCAGCGCAAGGGCGTCGGGTGGGGGGACCGGGGAGCTGTTTTTT
TRBV7-4	many	TRBJ1-2	TRBD1	CASSVGQGGYGYTF	TGTGCCAGCAGCGTCGGACAGGGAGGCTATGGCTACACCTTC
TRBV19	NA	TRBJ2-2	TRBD1	CASSDRQGDFTGELFF	TGTGCCAGTAGTGATCGACAGGGGGACTTCACCGGGGAGCTGTTTTTT
TRBV6-4	NA	TRBJ2-3	NA	CASSAPGDTDTQYF	TGTGCCAGCAGTGCCCCCGGGGACACAGATACGCAGTATTTT
TRBV15	NA	TRBJ1-5	NA	CATSRVRGPLKPQHF	TGTGCCACCAGCAGAGTTAGGGGCCCTCTGAAGCCCCAGCATTTT
TRBV27	NA	TRBJ1-5	NA	CASSTNRERNQPQHF	TGTGCCAGCAGTACTAACAGGGAGAGGAATCAGCCCCAGCATTTT
TRBV10-3	few	TRBJ2-1	NA	CAISEKGKLDNEQFF	TGTGCCATCAGTGAGAAGGGGAAACTAGACAATGAGCAGTTCTTC
TRBV7-9	NA	TRBJ2-2	TRBD1	CASSSTIRTGSTGELFF	TGTGCCAGCAGCTCGACGATAAGGACAGGGAGCACCGGGGAGCTGTTTTTT
TRBV7-6	NA	TRBJ2-7	NA	CASSWYTAYEQYF	TGTGCCAGCAGTTGGTACACCGCCTACGAGCAGTACTTC
TRBV2	NA	TRBJ2-7	TRBD1	CASTGTGSYEQYF	TGTGCCAGTACCGGGACAGGTTCCTACGAGCAGTACTTC
TRBV9	NA	TRBJ1-1	NA	CASSSKSMNTEAFF	TGTGCCAGCAGTTCTAAGTCTATGAACACTGAAGCTTTCTTT
TRBV2	once	TRBJ1-2	NA	CASSLTEGIVDGYTF	TGTGCCAGCAGTTTGACCGAGGGGATCGTGGATGGCTACACCTTC
TRBV5-1	NA	TRBJ2-7	NA	CASSLTWENEQYF	TGCGCCAGCAGCTTAACTTGGGAAAACGAGCAGTACTTC
TRBV2	NA	TRBJ2-7	TRBD1	CASSRKTGDSYEQYF	TGTGCCAGCAGTAGGAAGACAGGGGACTCCTACGAGCAGTACTTC
TRBV28	once	TRBJ1-4	NA	CASSRYSGNEKLFF	TGTGCCAGCAGTCGTTACTCCGGGAATGAAAAACTGTTTTTT
TRBV29-1	NA	TRBJ1-2	NA	CSVRRTHYGYTF	TGCAGCGTTAGACGGACACACTATGGCTACACCTTC
TRBV4-2	many	TRBJ2-6	TRBD2	CASSQEGGSTGANVLTF	TGTGCCAGCAGCCAAGAGGGCGGGAGCACTGGGGCCAACGTCCTGACTTTC
TRBV6-1	many	TRBJ1-1	NA	CASSDEDGITEAFF	TGTGCCAGCAGTGACGAAGACGGGATCACTGAAGCTTTCTTT
TRBV11-1	NA	TRBJ2-1	NA	CASSSDPRAPSYNEQFF	TGTGCCAGCAGCTCAGACCCACGGGCCCCCTCCTACAATGAGCAGTTCTTC
TRBV28	NA	TRBJ1-2	NA	CASSAPGTIYGYTF	TGTGCCAGCAGCGCTCCCGGGACGATCTATGGCTACACCTTC
TRBV6-6	NA	TRBJ2-1	NA	CASSGGVGTYNEQFF	TGTGCCAGCTCAGGGGGGGTCGGGACCTACAATGAGCAGTTCTTC
TRBV4-1	NA	TRBJ1-5	NA	CASSQEAGLLPNQPQHF	TGCGCCAGCAGCCAAGAAGCGGGCCTCCTCCCCAATCAGCCCCAGCATTTT
TRBV27	few	TRBJ1-1	NA	CASASGGNTEAFF	TGTGCCAGCGCCTCGGGGGGGAACACTGAAGCTTTCTTT